These 25 T cell receptor beta chains originate from one sample sequenced in a study of T cell changes during pregnancy in multiple sclerosis. The protocol was immunoSEQ multiplex PCR, while the TCRdb copy is restricted to in-frame clones and leaves out a portion. This table has around 92,000 clones, approximately 94% appearing once. This material consisted of peripheral blood, taken in the third trimester of pregnancy. These receptors were collected from a female donor with multiple sclerosis, enrolled in a pregnancy study.

The rearrangement uses TRBV7-8 and TRBJ2-5; D not resolved. The CDR3 contains 11 residues. V lost 7 bases to trimming and J lost 3 bases, with 6 bases between them. From germline, CDR1 is SGHVS and CDR2 FQNEAQ. This CDR3 is CASNREETQYF. The CDR3 DNA is TGTGCCAGCAACCGAGAAGAGACCCAGTACTTC.

V and J are TRBV30 and TRBJ1-3, with D possibly matching TRBD1 (6 bases). V lost 8 bases and J 4 bases, leaving 15 bases between the germline ends. Germline V gene data show CDR1 as GTSNPN and CDR2 as SVGIG (reference sequence). The CDR3 is 13 residues long. CDR3 in DNA: TGTGCCATCGGGACACTTGAAGGAAACACCATATATTTT. This translates into CAIGTLEGNTIYF.

The chain employs TRBV11-2 and TRBJ2-5; 12 bases map to TRBD2. The germline gives CDR1 SGHAT, CDR2 FQNNGV. Unmatched junction bases numbered 8, after V lost 5 bases and J lost 7 bases. The CDR3 is 15 amino acids. CDR3: CASSEPGTSGLTQYF. CDR3 nucleotide sequence: TGTGCCAGCAGCGAACCCGGGACTAGCGGGCTGACCCAGTACTTC.

This chain connects TRBV30 to TRBJ1-2, with D possibly being TRBD1 (6 bases). The CDR3 is made up of 13 amino acids. Germline-derived CDR1 and CDR2 are GTSNPN and SVGIG (reference sequence). V lost 2 bases and J 7 bases, leaving 14 bases between the germline ends. In nucleotides, the CDR3 is TGTGCCTGGAGTTTCCAGGGGTGGCTTGGCTACACCTTC. Its protein product is CAWSFQGWLGYTF.

This CDR3 reads CASSAEAGGFETQYF. CDR3 bases: TGTGCCAGCAGCGCTGAGGCGGGAGGGTTCGAGACCCAGTACTTC. This chain connects TRBV11-2 to TRBJ2-5; 9 bases fit TRBD2. V shed 5 bases, J shed 5 bases, and the junction held 9 bases outside the gene matches. CDR1 is SGHAT, CDR2 FQNNGV, per germline. The CDR3 covers 15 residues.

The chain recombines TRBV5-1 with TRBJ1-3; D ambiguous. The germline V and J ends were trimmed by 2 bases and 2 bases, with 11 bases remaining between them. The V gene's germline CDR1 is SGHRS and CDR2 YFSETQ. The CDR3 loop spans 15 amino acids. The CDR3: CASSLGADTGNTIYF. The DNA of the CDR3 is TGCGCCAGCAGCTTAGGTGCCGACACTGGAAACACCATATATTTT.

Here the CDR3 DNA reads TGTGCCACCAGCAGCCACGGGGAGCAGAACTATGGCTACACCTTC. The encoded protein is CATSSHGEQNYGYTF. The rearrangement links TRBV15 to TRBJ1-2; the D is unclear. This CDR3 region has 15 residues. Trimming removed 3 bases at V and 2 bases at J, with 13 bases between. Germline-derived CDR1 and CDR2 are LNHNV and YYDKDF (reference sequence).

The chain carries TRBV9 and TRBJ2-1, with 10 bases aligning to TRBD2. Trimming cost V 2 bases and J 9 bases; bases outside gene matches: 11. The CDR3 covers 16 residues. CDR1 and CDR2 from the germline V gene are SGDLS and YYNGEE. CDR3 nucleotide sequence: TGTGCCAGCAGCGTGAGGTTGAGCGGGAGGGGTGGTGAGCAGTTCTTC. Protein sequence: CASSVRLSGRGGEQFF.

This chain uses TRBV28 with TRBJ2-7, with TRBD1 matching 7 bases. V shed 8 bases, J shed 2 bases, and the junction held 3 bases outside the gene matches. CDR1 is MDHEN, CDR2 SYDVKM, per germline. The CDR3 length is 12 residues. The chain's CDR3 is CASGTVTYEQYF. The DNA for the CDR3 is TGTGCCAGCGGGACAGTTACCTACGAGCAGTACTTC. Combining the CDR3 with reference TRBV28 and TRBJ2-7 gives the whole variable domain DVKVTQSSRYLVKRTGEKVFLECVQDMDHENMFWYRQDPGLGLRLIYFSYDVKMKEKGDIPEGYSVSREKKERFSLILESASTNQTSMYLCASGTVTYEQYFGPGTRLTVT.

V usage is TRBV29-1 and J usage is TRBJ1-2, with 7 bases fitting TRBD1. Trimming cost V 3 bases and J 5 bases; bases outside gene matches: 6. The CDR3 has 13 amino acids. The germline V gene has CDR1 SQVTM and CDR2 ANQGSEA. In DNA, the CDR3 is TGCAGCGTTGAGAATACAGGGGAGTATGGCTACACCTTC. This sequence encodes CSVENTGEYGYTF.

This chain joins TRBV5-4 and TRBJ2-3, with 7 positions matching TRBD2. Germline assignment: CDR1 SGHNT and CDR2 YYREEE (reference sequence). CDR3 size: 15 residues. Germline trimming cut 0 bases from V and 5 bases from J; bases unmatched to any gene: 6. The CDR3 DNA is TGTGCCAGCAGCTTGGCTGGCGGGAGACAAGATACGCAGTATTTT. Protein sequence: CASSLAGGRQDTQYF.

The chain is built from TRBV7-8 and TRBJ2-7; TRBD2 aligns across 8 bases. The V gene's germline CDR1 is SGHVS and CDR2 FQNEAQ. V lost 8 bases, J lost 9 bases, and 9 bases stayed unmatched. CDR3 length equals 12 residues. In DNA form, the CDR3 reads TGTGCCAGCGTAGGAGCGGGAGACGGGCAGTACTTC. Translation: CASVGAGDGQYF.

The CDR3 region has the DNA TGCGCCAGCAGCATTGTACAGGGTGTCCCTTTCTTT. This codes for CASSIVQGVPFF. The chain joins TRBV5-1 to TRBJ1-1; possible D gene TRBD1, 6 bases. V shed 4 bases and J shed 12 bases, with 16 bases lying between them. This CDR3 contains 12 residues. The germline CDR1 and CDR2 sequences are SGHRS and YFSETQ.

V usage is TRBV28 and J usage is TRBJ2-7, with no clear D. With 4 bases removed from V and 7 bases from J, the gap between germline ends came to 14 bases. CDR3 length: 13 amino acids. Germline loops: CDR1 MDHEN, CDR2 SYDVKM. The DNA of the CDR3 is TGTGCCAGCAGTTCGCCGCAACCGCGGGAGCAGTACTTC. Amino acids: CASSSPQPREQYF.

The chain combines TRBV6-4 with TRBJ2-1, with 9 bases matching TRBD2. This CDR3 is 13 amino acids long. The J segment lost 10 bases and the V segment lost 6 bases, leaving 7 bases of the junction unmatched. Germline V CDR1 and CDR2: MRHNA, SNTAGT. CDR3 sequence: CASRPNLAGEQFF. Here the CDR3 DNA reads TGTGCCAGCAGACCCAATCTAGCGGGAGAGCAGTTCTTC.

This chain joins TRBV4-2 and TRBJ2-6; D call uncertain. With 0 bases removed from V and 0 bases from J, the gap between germline ends came to 6 bases. Germline V CDR1 and CDR2: LGHNA, YNFKEQ. The CDR3 consists of 16 residues. The CDR3 protein is CASSQDRGSGANVLTF. The CDR3 region has the DNA TGTGCCAGCAGCCAAGATCGAGGCTCTGGGGCCAACGTCCTGACTTTC.

The genes are TRBV18 and TRBJ2-1; D unclear. V lost 2 bases, J lost 5 bases, and 7 bases lay in between. CDR1 KGHSH and CDR2 LQKENI come from the germline V gene. This CDR3 is 13 amino acids long. Here the CDR3 DNA reads TGTGCCAGCTCACCAAAAGACAACAATGAGCAGTTCTTC. Translation gives CASSPKDNNEQFF.

The V and J genes are TRBV5-6 and TRBJ2-2; 10 bases fit TRBD1. The CDR3 is 15 residues long. Germline V lookup: CDR1 SGHDT, CDR2 YYEEEE. J was trimmed by 6 bases and V by 4 bases; bases with no gene match: 6. The CDR3 coding sequence is TGTGCCAGCAGCCTTCCAGGACAGGGGGCCGGGGAGCTGTTTTTT. Its translation is CASSLPGQGAGELFF.

This chain links TRBV15 with TRBJ1-1; D uncertain. This CDR3 region has 17 residues. Germline V gene sequence: CDR1 LNHNV, CDR2 YYDKDF (reference sequence). V dropped 0 bases and J dropped 0 bases, with 14 bases sitting between them. The CDR3: CATSRDRSWRMNTEAFF. The CDR3 nucleotides read TGTGCCACCAGCAGAGATAGGAGCTGGCGGATGAACACTGAAGCTTTCTTT. Using reference TRBV15 and TRBJ1-1 for the parts outside the CDR3, the full variable domain is DAMVIQNPRYQVTQFGKPVTLSCSQTLNHNVMYWYQQKSSQAPKLLFHYYDKDFNNEADTPDNFQSRRPNTSFCFLDIRSPGLGDTAMYLCATSRDRSWRMNTEAFFGQGTRLTVV.

V and J are TRBV21-1 and TRBJ2-4; the table calls TRBD2, which could not be checked here. TRBV21-1 is deemed a pseudogene. CDR3 size: 17 residues. This chain's CDR3 is CASIGRPGISAKNIQYF. The CDR3 coding sequence is TGTGCCAGCATTGGCCGGCCCGGGATATCTGCCAAAAACATTCAGTACTTC.

The chain joins TRBV4-1 to TRBJ2-3; 9 bases align to TRBD2. CDR3 size: 15 residues. With V trimmed by 4 bases and J by 4 bases, 6 bases remained unmatched. Germline V gene data show CDR1 as MGHRA and CDR2 as YSYEKL. The CDR3 is CASSRLAAGADTQYF. CDR3 bases: TGCGCCAGCAGCCGACTAGCGGCCGGAGCAGATACGCAGTATTTT.

The J gene is TRBJ1-5, the V gene TRBV18; TRBD1 is a possible D gene (6 bases). Germline-derived CDR1 and CDR2 are KGHSH and LQKENI. With 3 bases removed from V and 7 bases from J, the gap between germline ends came to 13 bases. The CDR3 is 14 amino acids. The CDR3 here is CASSPGQSEQPQHF. The DNA of the CDR3 is TGTGCCAGCTCACCCGGACAGTCGGAACAGCCCCAGCATTTT.

V and J are TRBV18 and TRBJ2-1; possible D gene TRBD2, 5 bases. The V end lost 2 bases, the J end lost 8 bases, and 16 bases lay between the germline ends. CDR1 is KGHSH, CDR2 LQKENI, per germline. This CDR3 region has 15 residues. The CDR3 region is CASSPVSLSADEQFF. The CDR3, as DNA: TGTGCCAGCTCACCAGTCTCCCTTAGCGCCGATGAGCAGTTCTTC.

The chain recombines TRBV9 with TRBJ2-2, with TRBD2 matching over 7 bases. Germline V CDR1 and CDR2: SGDLS, YYNGEE. The ends lost 2 bases at V and 0 bases at J; junction bases unmatched: 4. This CDR3 region has 16 residues. The CDR3 protein is CASSVPLAANTGELFF. DNA of the CDR3: TGTGCCAGCAGCGTGCCCCTAGCGGCGAACACCGGGGAGCTGTTTTTT.

The chain links TRBV6-5 to TRBJ1-4; no reliable D call. Trimming removed 5 bases at V and 7 bases at J, with 11 bases between. Germline V CDR1 and CDR2: MNHEY, SVGAGI. The CDR3 has 13 residues. The CDR3 region has the DNA TGTGCCAGCAGTGGTACACGCGGTGAAAAACTGTTTTTT. Translation gives CASSGTRGEKLFF.